What follows describes a single TCR beta chain. This sample is part of a study of blood T cell repertoires in COVID-19. Study-wide context: Acute and convalescent COVID-19 specimens originated in the United States, Italy and Spain. Sources were T cells, B-cell-depleted T cells, or PBMCs; the material itself was cDNA or gDNA.

Germline CDR1 reads LNHDA; CDR2 reads SQIVND (reference sequence). The CDR3 length is 18 residues. Trimming cost V 4 bases and J 5 bases; bases outside gene matches: 16. The authors' processing: Reference gene primers were amplified, and this amplification served to estimate nucleated cell counts. Here immunoSEQ multiplex PCR was the method, and the copy in TCRdb shows in-frame clones only, minus some. The D gene and trimming were derived from the DNA, and the V and J assignments and clone size from that table. The profile shows under 300,000 clones, about 83% of them singletons. The TCR sequence derives from a human donor in a cohort sampled during active COVID-19. This rearrangement joins TRBV19 to TRBJ2-5, with 10 bases aligning to TRBD2. The sequenced sample consisted of peripheral blood. This chain's CDR3 is CASSTYPGPSGSLETQYF. DNA of the CDR3: TGTGCCAGTAGTACCTACCCAGGGCCTAGCGGGAGTTTGGAGACCCAGTACTTC.